A selection of T cell receptor beta chains follows, all from one sample in a study of T cell responses to AZD1222 COVID-19 vaccine. Sequenced by immunoSEQ multiplex PCR; TCRdb stores in-frame clones only, minus some. The data contain about 160,000 clones, 90% to 95% of them seen just once; the ten biggest clones take up 0.7% to 0.9%. The specimen was peripheral blood, collected on day 0 of AZD1222 vaccination. The receptor source for this set is an adult in good health. Each CDR3 is given with its conserved first and last residue. A D gene is named only where the DNA matches it firmly. Only some rows state a clone size, as once, few, many or a class for expanded clones.

size: .
V: TRBV7-9
J: TRBJ1-1
D: .
DNA: TGTGCCAGCAGCTTATGGACAGCGAACACTGAAGCTTTCTTT
CDR3: CASSLWTANTEAFF

size: .
V: TRBV7-8
J: TRBJ1-1
D: .
DNA: TGTGCCAGCAGCTTAGTGGTGGGTGCTAACACTGAAGCTTTCTTT
CDR3: CASSLVVGANTEAFF

size: .
V: TRBV12-5
J: TRBJ1-2
D: TRBD1
DNA: TGTGCTAGTGGTTTGGTATTAGAGAGACAGGGGCCGACTTTCTATGGCTACACCTTC
CDR3: CASGLVLERQGPTFYGYTF

size: .
V: TRBV3-1/TRBV3-2
J: TRBJ2-3
D: TRBD2
DNA: TGTGCCAGCAGCCAAGATTCGAGGGCGGGGGGGCCCGATACGCAGTATTTT
CDR3: CASSQDSRAGGPDTQYF

size: .
V: TRBV18
J: TRBJ1-2
D: .
DNA: TGTGCCAGCTCACCTATGGACTGGCTTTGGGGCTACACCTTC
CDR3: CASSPMDWLWGYTF

size: .
V: TRBV3-1/TRBV3-2
J: TRBJ1-3
D: .
DNA: TGTGCCAGCAGCCAAACGTCAGGGCCCTCTGGAAACACCATATATTTT
CDR3: CASSQTSGPSGNTIYF

size: .
V: TRBV11-3
J: TRBJ2-2
D: .
DNA: TGTGCCAGCAGCTTAGCTGACACCGGGGAGCTGTTTTTT
CDR3: CASSLADTGELFF

size: .
V: TRBV7-9
J: TRBJ1-5
D: TRBD1
DNA: TGTGCCGTGGACAGGGGGAGCGAACAGCCCCAGCATTTT
CDR3: CAVDRGSEQPQHF

size: .
V: TRBV7-2
J: TRBJ2-5
D: .
DNA: TGTGCCAGCAGCTTAGCGACCATTAAAGAGACCCAGTACTTC
CDR3: CASSLATIKETQYF

size: .
V: TRBV13
J: TRBJ2-1
D: TRBD2
DNA: TGTGCCACCCTAGCGGAATACAATGAGCAGTTCTTC
CDR3: CATLAEYNEQFF

size: .
V: TRBV29-1
J: TRBJ1-5
D: .
DNA: TGCAGCGTTGAAGTTGGGGGGCGCGGACAGCCCCAGCATTTT
CDR3: CSVEVGGRGQPQHF

size: once
V: TRBV3-1/TRBV3-2
J: TRBJ2-7
D: TRBD1
DNA: TGTGCCACCGCGACCGGACAGGGCTACGAGCAGTACTTC
CDR3: CATATGQGYEQYF

size: .
V: TRBV27
J: TRBJ1-2
D: TRBD1
DNA: TGTGCCAGCATGAGCCTGGACAGGGAGAGCTATGGCTACACCTTC
CDR3: CASMSLDRESYGYTF

size: .
V: TRBV6-5
J: TRBJ2-1
D: .
DNA: TGTGCCAGCAGTACGTACAGGGTTTTGAGCGATGAGCAGTTCTTC
CDR3: CASSTYRVLSDEQFF

size: .
V: TRBV11-3
J: TRBJ1-1
D: .
DNA: TGTGCCAGCAGCTTTCCGGACACTGAAGCTTTCTTT
CDR3: CASSFPDTEAFF

size: .
V: TRBV5-1
J: TRBJ1-6
D: .
DNA: TGCGCCAGCAGCCCGGGGATCGGGGCCGGATCACCCCTCCACTTT
CDR3: CASSPGIGAGSPLHF

size: .
V: TRBV12-3/TRBV12-4
J: TRBJ1-5
D: TRBD1
DNA: TGTGCCAGCACAGGGGGCGCTTATCAGCCCCAGCATTTT
CDR3: CASTGGAYQPQHF